The 30 T cell receptor beta chains below all came from one sample that was sequenced in a study of regulatory and conventional T cells in RAG deficiency. Conventional CD4+ T cells were sorted from blood as CD25-low CD127-high cells. Profiling relied on immunoSEQ multiplex PCR, and the TCRdb table lists in-frame clones only, not all of them. Among approximately 21,000 clones listed, around 95% were seen once. These data were also filed under a second study, of regulatory T cells. That report adds: Primers: 52 TRBV forward and 13 TRBJ reverse.

Material: CD25- CD4+ T cells sorted from blood. These receptors were collected from a human donor in good health.

The chain employs TRBV11-2 and TRBJ2-5; D ambiguous. V lost 3 bases and J lost 11, with 13 bases in between. Germline V gives CDR1 SGHAT, CDR2 FQNNGV. The CDR3 covers 12 residues. The CDR3 spells CASSFPLKEQYF. The CDR3 DNA reads as TGTGCCAGCAGCTTCCCCCTTAAGGAGCAGTACTTC.

V and J are TRBV5-5 and TRBJ2-5; 7 bases are a match to TRBD2. J lost 2 bases, V lost 2 bases, and 3 bases had no gene match. Germline V gene sequence: CDR1 SGHKS, CDR2 YYEKEE (reference sequence). The length of the CDR3 is 14 residues. CDR3 bases: TGTGCCAGCAGCTTTACTAGCGTACAAGAGACCCAGTACTTC. Protein: CASSFTSVQETQYF.

This clone was detected only once. The chain combines TRBV5-1 with TRBJ2-5; 8 bases match TRBD1. Germline assignment: CDR1 SGHRS and CDR2 YFSETQ. The J segment lost 0 bases and the V segment lost 4 bases, leaving 5 bases of the junction unmatched. The CDR3 consists of 15 residues. CDR3 DNA sequence: TGCGCCAGCAGCGACCAGGGGGCGGACCAAGAGACCCAGTACTTC. Encoded protein: CASSDQGADQETQYF.

J is TRBJ1-1 and V is TRBV5-1, with D uncertain. With 0 bases removed from V and 1 base from J, the gap between germline ends came to 4 bases. This CDR3 comprises 13 residues. CDR1 and CDR2 from the germline V gene are SGHRS and YFSETQ. The CDR3 region is CASSLAENTEAFF. The CDR3 coding sequence is TGCGCCAGCAGCTTGGCAGAGAACACTGAAGCTTTCTTT.

The chain carries TRBV9 and TRBJ2-7; TRBD1 agrees at 8 bases. J gave up 1 base and V 4 bases, and 4 bases lay outside the gene matches. The germline CDR1 and CDR2 sequences are SGDLS and YYNGEE. The CDR3 length is 14 residues. CDR3 nucleotide sequence: TGTGCCAGCAGCCGGACAGGGAGTTCCTACGAGCAGTACTTC. Residues: CASSRTGSSYEQYF.

This chain connects TRBV6-5 to TRBJ1-6, with 7 bases matching TRBD1. The CDR3 spans 15 residues. V lost 4 bases and J lost 4; bases outside the gene matches: 4. Germline CDR1 is MNHEY and CDR2 is SVGAGI. CDR3: CASSSGTAYNSPLHF. CDR3 bases: TGTGCCAGCAGTTCAGGGACAGCTTATAATTCACCCCTCCACTTT.

The V gene is TRBV7-9, the J gene TRBJ1-6; 9 bases are shared with TRBD1. CDR3 length: 16 amino acids. Germline assignment: CDR1 SEHNR and CDR2 FQNEAQ (reference sequence). Losses at the gene ends were 0 bases for V and 8 bases for J; bases not matched to a gene: 5. This CDR3 is CASSLAGGQGYSPLHF. The CDR3 bases are TGTGCCAGCAGCTTAGCGGGGGGACAGGGCTATTCACCCCTCCACTTT. Using reference TRBV7-9 and TRBJ1-6 for the parts outside the CDR3, the full variable domain is DTGVSQNPRHKITKRGQNVTFRCDPISEHNRLYWYRQTLGQGPEFLTYFQNEAQLEKSRLLSDRFSAERPKGSFSTLEIQRTEQGDSAMYLCASSLAGGQGYSPLHFGNGTRLTVT.

The V and J genes are TRBV7-3 and TRBJ2-3, with 8 bases that match TRBD2. The CDR3 totals 18 residues. J gave up 2 bases and V 4 bases, and 14 bases lay outside the gene matches. Germline V lookup: CDR1 SGHTA, CDR2 FQGTGA. The CDR3 nucleotides read TGTGCCAGCAGCTCCTCCGCGGCGGGGGGCCTAATCACAGATACGCAGTATTTT. It is translated as CASSSSAAGGLITDTQYF.

The chain uses TRBV7-9 and TRBJ2-1; TRBD2 matches 8 bases. From germline, CDR1 is SEHNR and CDR2 FQNEAQ (reference sequence). This CDR3 spans 13 amino acids. V shed 10 bases and J 4 bases; nucleotides not matched to a gene: 6. The CDR3 bases are TGTGCCAACGGGATAGCGGGGTACAATGAGCAGTTCTTC. Its protein product is CANGIAGYNEQFF.

The CDR3 here is CASSYRDPGQGGPDDTF. Here the CDR3 DNA reads TGTGCCAGCAGTTATAGGGATCCGGGACAGGGGGGTCCGGACGACACCTTC. The chain carries TRBV7-9 and TRBJ1-2; 11 nucleotides agree with TRBD1. V lost 6 bases and J lost 12; bases outside the gene matches: 21. This CDR3 region has 17 residues. Per germline, CDR1 SEHNR and CDR2 FQNEAQ (reference sequence).

The rearrangement links TRBV5-4 to TRBJ2-7, with 7 positions matching TRBD2. The CDR3 loop spans 15 amino acids. The junction had 9 bases not matched to a gene; V was cut back by 4 bases and J by 2 bases. The V gene's germline CDR1 is SGHNT and CDR2 YYREEE (reference sequence). CDR3 sequence reads: CASSPGGSSAYEQYF. The CDR3 DNA sequence: TGTGCCAGCAGCCCGGGAGGTAGTAGTGCCTACGAGCAGTACTTC. Filled out from reference TRBV5-4 and TRBJ2-7, the complete variable domain reads ETGVTQSPTHLIKTRGQQVTLRCSSQSGHNTVSWYQQALGQGPQFIFQYYREEENGRGNFPPRFSGLQFPNYSSELNVNALELDDSALYLCASSPGGSSAYEQYFGPGTRLTVT.

The chain has TRBV7-9 and TRBJ1-5; 7 nucleotides align to TRBD1. Germline trimming cut 2 bases from V and 9 bases from J; bases unmatched to any gene: 7. Germline-derived CDR1 and CDR2 are SEHNR and FQNEAQ (reference sequence). This CDR3 comprises 14 residues. In nucleotides, the CDR3 is TGTGCCAGCAGCTTATCCAGGGGGGACGGGCCCCAGCATTTT. Translating it yields CASSLSRGDGPQHF.

This sequence joins TRBV7-3 and TRBJ2-3; D possibly corresponds to TRBD1 (7 bases). This CDR3 spans 14 amino acids. Germline V gene lookup returns CDR1 SGHTA and CDR2 FQGTGA. V was shortened by 2 bases and J by 6 bases, with 12 bases between the two germline ends. The CDR3 loop is CASSLSRGEDTQYF. In DNA form, the CDR3 reads TGTGCCAGCAGCTTATCCAGGGGGGAGGATACGCAGTATTTT.

This chain joins TRBV30 and TRBJ1-2; D possibly corresponds to TRBD1 (6 bases). V lost 0 bases and J 8 bases, leaving 13 bases between the germline ends. The germline V gene has CDR1 GTSNPN and CDR2 SVGIG (reference sequence). The CDR3 is 13 amino acids. CDR3 residues: CAWSVGGAGGYTF. CDR3 coding DNA: TGTGCCTGGAGTGTCGGGGGGGCCGGCGGCTACACCTTC.

V usage is TRBV6-5 and J usage is TRBJ2-7; 10 bases match TRBD1. The CDR3 is 15 amino acids. V was clipped by 5 bases and J by 3 bases; unmatched bases: 7. Germline V gene lookup returns CDR1 MNHEY and CDR2 SVGAGI. This chain's CDR3 is CASSRDRGGNYEQYF. The DNA for the CDR3 is TGTGCCAGCAGTCGGGACAGGGGAGGGAACTACGAGCAGTACTTC.

This clone was counted once. J is TRBJ1-4 and V is TRBV7-2; D is ambiguous. There are 16 residues in the CDR3. The V and J ends lost 5 bases and 0 bases respectively, with 13 bases between them. Germline assignment: CDR1 SGHTA and CDR2 FQGNSA. This CDR3 is CASSNNAAATNEKLFF. CDR3 nucleotide sequence: TGTGCCAGCAGCAATAATGCGGCAGCAACTAATGAAAAACTGTTTTTT.

The chain recombines TRBV9 with TRBJ1-1; D unclear. Germline V gene lookup returns CDR1 SGDLS and CDR2 YYNGEE. V was cut by 0 bases and J by 5 bases, with 11 bases left in between. This CDR3 spans 14 amino acids. In DNA, the CDR3 is TGTGCCAGCAGCGTAGGTCCAGGTGGTACTGAAGCTTTCTTT. This sequence encodes CASSVGPGGTEAFF.

The V and J genes are TRBV28 and TRBJ2-5; 13 positions agree with TRBD2. From germline, CDR1 is MDHEN and CDR2 SYDVKM. The V segment lost 8 bases and the J segment 5 bases; nucleotides outside the gene matches: 2. The length of the CDR3 is 13 residues. CDR3 sequence reads: CASGLAGVETQYF. In DNA, the CDR3 is TGTGCCAGCGGACTAGCGGGGGTCGAGACCCAGTACTTC.

V and J are TRBV2 and TRBJ1-1; TRBD1 matches at 10 bases. V trimming: 3 bases; J trimming: 4 bases; junction bases outside the gene matches: 5. The CDR3 consists of 15 residues. The germline V gene encodes CDR1 SNHLY and CDR2 FYNNEI. The CDR3: CASSDRDRGGTEAFF. Here the CDR3 DNA reads TGTGCCAGCAGTGACAGGGACAGGGGCGGCACTGAAGCTTTCTTT. Complete variable domain (other parts from reference TRBV2 and TRBJ1-1): EPEVTQTPSHQVTQMGQEVILRCVPISNHLYFYWYRQILGQKVEFLVSFYNNEISEKSEIFDDQFSVERPDGSNFTLKIRSTKLEDSAMYFCASSDRDRGGTEAFFGQGTRLTVV.

This clone was seen only once. The sample holds other DNA sequences that translate to the same CDR3. The genes are TRBV27 and TRBJ1-1; D gene unclear. Germline assignment: CDR1 MNHEY and CDR2 SMNVEV (reference sequence). The germline V and J ends were trimmed by 4 bases and 6 bases, with 18 bases remaining between them. The CDR3 extends over 15 amino acids. In DNA form, the CDR3 reads TGTGCCAGCAGTTCCCTCGCTCGTGTCGAGGCTGAAGCTTTCTTT. It is translated as CASSSLARVEAEAFF.

The CDR3 sequence: CASSQVSGLDEQYF. The CDR3 bases are TGTGCCAGCAGCCAAGTTTCAGGCCTCGACGAGCAGTACTTC. This rearrangement joins TRBV4-2 to TRBJ2-7; the D is unclear. V lost 1 base and J 5 bases, leaving 12 bases between the germline ends. The germline CDR1 and CDR2 sequences are LGHNA and YNFKEQ. This CDR3 region has 14 residues.

This chain joins TRBV30 and TRBJ1-1, with 8 bases identical to TRBD1. Looked up from germline, CDR1 is GTSNPN and CDR2 is SVGIG (reference sequence). The length of the CDR3 is 14 residues. The junction had 8 bases not matched to a gene; V was cut back by 4 bases and J by 4 bases. CDR3 nucleotides: TGTGCCTGGAACACCCCCAGGGGGCCCACTGAAGCTTTCTTT. This encodes CAWNTPRGPTEAFF.

This chain uses TRBV29-1 with TRBJ1-4; D is ambiguous. Germline V CDR1 and CDR2: SQVTM, ANQGSEA. The V gene lost 4 bases and the J gene lost 4 bases, with 10 bases spanning the gap. This CDR3 is 13 amino acids long. CDR3 bases: TGCAGCGTTGGCGGTCAGAATAATGAAAAACTGTTTTTT. It specifies CSVGGQNNEKLFF.

The rearrangement joins TRBV5-1 to TRBJ2-3; 12 bases map to TRBD2. The CDR3 spans 19 residues. The V gene's germline CDR1 is SGHRS and CDR2 YFSETQ. Trimming at V came to 2 bases and at J to 0 bases, leaving 10 bases not matched to a gene. DNA for the CDR3: TGCGCCAGCAGCTTTCGGTCGACTAGCGGGGGCCATAGCACAGATACGCAGTATTTT. Translating it yields CASSFRSTSGGHSTDTQYF.

This chain uses TRBV5-1 with TRBJ1-6; possible D gene TRBD1, 5 bases. Looked up from germline, CDR1 is SGHRS and CDR2 is YFSETQ. V was shortened by 3 bases and J by 6 bases, with 16 bases between the two germline ends. The CDR3 spans 16 residues. CDR3 amino acids: CASSSGQGYGNSPLHF. The CDR3 DNA reads as TGCGCCAGCAGCTCGGGCCAGGGTTACGGTAATTCACCCCTCCACTTT.

The chain carries TRBV19 and TRBJ1-5; no clear D. The CDR3 spans 16 residues. Germline V gene sequence: CDR1 LNHDA, CDR2 SQIVND (reference sequence). V was cut by 2 bases and J by 7 bases, with 18 bases left in between. Here the CDR3 reads CASSIYLGNPDQPQHF. CDR3 bases: TGTGCCAGTAGTATATACCTCGGGAATCCGGACCAGCCCCAGCATTTT.

As to this clone: Other DNA sequences in the same sample also yield this CDR3. V is TRBV5-1 and J is TRBJ1-6; possibly TRBD1 for D (5 bases). This CDR3 region has 14 residues. Trimming left V 2 bases short and J 10 bases short, with 13 bases between. Germline CDR1 and CDR2: SGHRS and YFSETQ. The CDR3 DNA reads TGCGCCAGCAGCTTCGGCAGCGGGGACTCACCCCTCCACTTT. As protein: CASSFGSGDSPLHF.

The chain is built from TRBV2 and TRBJ2-5; no clear D. The V end lost 7 bases, the J end lost 2 bases, and 8 bases lay between the germline ends. CDR3 size: 12 residues. Germline V gene lookup returns CDR1 SNHLY and CDR2 FYNNEI. CDR3 protein: CASKLGQETQYF. The CDR3 DNA follows: TGTGCCAGCAAGCTCGGTCAAGAGACCCAGTACTTC.

V is TRBV7-2 and J is TRBJ1-4; D is possibly TRBD1 (5 bases). The germline gives CDR1 SGHTA, CDR2 FQGNSA. Between the trimmed V and J ends, which lost 1 base and 5 bases, there was a span of 11 bases. The CDR3 consists of 15 residues. The CDR3 region is CASSLVGAENEKLFF. The DNA for the CDR3 is TGTGCCAGCAGCTTAGTAGGGGCAGAAAATGAAAAACTGTTTTTT.

This chain uses TRBV6-1 with TRBJ1-5, with D uncertain. The CDR3 consists of 16 residues. Per germline, CDR1 MNHNS and CDR2 SASEGT. V was clipped by 2 bases and J by 0 bases, with 11 bases between them. The CDR3: CASSERVSLSNQPQHF. The CDR3 DNA reads as TGTGCCAGCAGTGAACGTGTGAGCCTTAGCAATCAGCCCCAGCATTTT.